This T cell receptor (beta chain) derives from a study of cytomegalovirus exposure and HLA in healthy donors. Study overall: The approximately 120 million unique TCR beta sequences, from roughly 170 million T cells, were found by an earlier analysis. General study results and limits: Most of the TCR beta V segments (in an earlier analysis) were productive either about 87% or about 30% of the time. It was reported in a later analysis that an Asian-associated ancestry cluster showed fewer N-insertions than the roughly 670-donor mean.

Primers: 60 Vbeta forward and 13 Jbeta reverse. Sequenced by immunoSEQ multiplex PCR; TCRdb stores in-frame clones only, minus some. Of about 200,000 clones in the sample, 80% to 85% are singletons; the top ten hold roughly 1.5%. The germline V gene encodes CDR1 SGHTS and CDR2 YDEGEE. V was pared by 3 bases and J by 2 bases, with 6 bases of the junction left unmatched. This CDR3 has 15 residues. This clone was detected only once. Its antigen is unknown. The chain uses TRBV5-8 and TRBJ2-3; 7 nucleotides line up with TRBD2. The sample consisted of PBMCs. This TCR derives from a woman younger than 30 in good health and CMV-seronegative. The CDR3 is CASSWIAGSTDTQYF. In DNA, the CDR3 is TGTGCCAGCAGCTGGATAGCGGGCTCCACAGATACGCAGTATTTT.